Below, one T cell receptor (beta chain) is given with its context. Antigen unknown. The data originate from a study of cytomegalovirus exposure and HLA in healthy donors. Study results and limitations: Presence/absence analyses took donor sequencing depth as roughly uniform. Later analysis identified several of the most significant clusters that appeared linked to common viral pathogens.

PCR was performed using 60 Vbeta and 13 Jbeta primers. In the original workflow: In a later analysis, the count reached some 73 million unique TCR beta chains, with 10 million to 11 million shared. Generated by immunoSEQ multiplex PCR, the TCRdb table keeps only in-frame clones and is missing some. That table supplies the V and J calls and clone size; D and trimming were determined from the DNA. The repertoire includes roughly 150,000 clones, over 75% of them detected once, and 2% to 2.5% sits in the top ten. The CDR3 sequence is 19 residues long. V shed 2 bases and J shed 1 base, with 24 bases lying between them. Looked up from germline, CDR1 is MNHEY and CDR2 is SMNVEV (reference sequence).

The sequenced sample was PBMCs. The TCR was taken from a male donor in good health and CMV-seronegative. V and J are TRBV27 and TRBJ2-7, with D possibly being TRBD1 (6 bases). The CDR3: CASSLGPPRQGQTSYEQYF. CDR3 in DNA: TGTGCCAGCAGTTTAGGTCCCCCCCGGCAGGGGCAGACGTCCTACGAGCAGTACTTC.